One sample yielded the 21 T cell receptor beta chains listed below, sequenced in a study of vaccination and CD4 T cells after COVID-19. The time point denotes: late sampling 161 to 241 days after vaccination in three convalescent patients. Treatment given: roughly ten-day PBMC culture with coronavirus spike peptide pools or control peptides (ViraFEST assay). Sequencing of DNA taken from cultured CD4+ T cells relied on the Oncomine TCR Beta short-read assay. In TCRdb, the PCR reads were re-called with MiXCR into one record per CDR3 protein. The table records about 15,000 distinct CDR3 sequences, more than 45% of them present only once. These receptors have no identified antigens. The sample in question was CD4+ T cells from blood, cultured in vitro, obtained about 7 months after SARS-CoV-2 vaccination. These receptors all stem from a human donor who had recovered from COVID-19.

This rearrangement joins TRBV11-3 to TRBJ2-1; the match to TRBD1 covers 8 bases. Trimming at V came to 5 bases and at J to 0 bases, leaving 3 bases not matched to a gene. The germline gives CDR1 SGHNT, CDR2 YENEEA. The CDR3 runs 15 residues. DNA for the CDR3: TGTGCCAGCAGCCATGGACAGGGCTCCTACAATGAGCAGTTCTTC. Translated, it gives CASSHGQGSYNEQFF.

In this sample, this clonotype turned up a few times. The chain has TRBV19 and TRBJ1-5; D is possibly TRBD1 (6 bases). Germline V lookup: CDR1 LNHDA, CDR2 SQIVND (reference sequence). The V end lost 6 bases, the J end lost 0 bases, and 21 bases lay between the germline ends. The CDR3 contains 18 residues. CDR3 in amino acids: CASSPGYTQGYSNQPQHF. CDR3 sequence (DNA): TGTGCCAGTAGCCCAGGGTACACCCAGGGGTATAGCAATCAGCCCCAGCATTTT.

The chain uses TRBV6-2 or TRBV6-3 and TRBJ1-2, with TRBD1 as a possible D gene (5 bases). This CDR3 is built from 13 residues. Deletions cut 4 bases from V and 4 bases from J, with 10 bases between. Germline V gives CDR1 MNHEY, CDR2 SVGEGT. CDR3: CASSSGTFYGYTF. The CDR3 DNA follows: TGTGCCAGCAGTTCCGGGACTTTCTATGGCTACACCTTC.

The chain uses TRBV20-1 and TRBJ2-1, with 10 bases identical to TRBD1. Germline-derived CDR1 and CDR2 are DFQATT and SNEGSKA (reference sequence). Trimming at V came to 0 bases and at J to 7 bases, leaving 6 bases not matched to a gene. There are 15 residues in the CDR3. Here the CDR3 reads CSARDPDRGKNEQFF. CDR3 DNA sequence: TGCAGTGCTAGAGACCCGGACAGGGGGAAAAATGAGCAGTTCTTC.

This chain connects TRBV7-8 to TRBJ2-1, with D possibly TRBD2 on 6 matching bases. This CDR3 has 15 residues. Between the trimmed V and J ends, which lost 2 bases and 0 bases, there was a span of 8 bases. The germline V gene has CDR1 SGHVS and CDR2 FQNEAQ. As DNA, the CDR3 is TGTGCCAGCAGCTTATTAGCGGACTCCTACAATGAGCAGTTCTTC. Amino acid sequence: CASSLLADSYNEQFF.

The gene calls are TRBV6-1 and TRBJ1-1; 7 bases match TRBD1. In germline, CDR1 is MNHNS, CDR2 SASEGT. With V trimmed by 7 bases and J by 4 bases, 9 bases remained unmatched. CDR3 length equals 14 residues. CDR3 coding DNA: TGTGCCAGCACTAAAGGGGGCGCGTCCACTGAAGCTTTCTTT. Amino acid sequence: CASTKGGASTEAFF.

This clonotype was picked up a small number of times. The J gene is TRBJ2-2, the V gene TRBV6-1; D unresolved. CDR1 and CDR2 (germline): MNHNS, SASEGT. Trimming stripped 6 bases from V and 0 bases from J, with 8 bases between. This CDR3 spans 14 amino acids. CDR3 coding DNA: TGTGCCAGCAGGGGAATAACGAACACCGGGGAGCTGTTTTTT. This encodes CASRGITNTGELFF.

The V and J genes are TRBV7-8 and TRBJ2-1, with D possibly TRBD1 on 6 matching bases. CDR3 length: 17 amino acids. CDR1 is SGHVS and CDR2 is FQNEAQ in the germline V gene. V was cut by 5 bases and J by 7 bases, with 24 bases left in between. The CDR3, as DNA: TGTGCCAGCAGCACAGACCCTACAGGGTTTGGCCTTAATGAGCAGTTCTTC. It specifies CASSTDPTGFGLNEQFF.

This chain connects TRBV7-2 to TRBJ2-1, with unresolved D. Per germline, CDR1 SGHTA and CDR2 FQGNSA. The CDR3 is 13 amino acids. Trimming cost V 6 bases and J 4 bases, with 10 bases left between them. CDR3 bases: TGTGCCAGCAGATCCCAAGTTTACAATGAGCAGTTCTTC. This translates into CASRSQVYNEQFF.

The chain carries TRBV4-1 and TRBJ2-7; 10 bases are a match to TRBD1. Germline V gene lookup returns CDR1 MGHRA and CDR2 YSYEKL. Unmatched junction bases numbered 17, after V lost 4 bases and J lost 11 bases. The CDR3 has 16 residues. The CDR3 reads CASSRPQGTGASPKYF. CDR3 sequence (DNA): TGCGCCAGCAGCCGACCGCAAGGGACAGGGGCTAGCCCGAAGTACTTC.

CDR3 sequence (DNA): TGTGCCAGCAGCCGGGCGACTGAAGCTTTCTTT. It is translated as CASSRATEAFF. The chain employs TRBV7-2 and TRBJ1-1; D not resolved. The CDR3 is 11 residues long. Germline-derived CDR1 and CDR2 are SGHTA and FQGNSA. Trimming pared 5 bases from V and 5 bases from J, leaving 6 bases between.

The genes are TRBV11-1 and TRBJ2-7; D call uncertain. Per germline, CDR1 SGHAT and CDR2 FQDESV (reference sequence). This CDR3 spans 15 amino acids. Trimming shortened V by 0 bases and J by 3 bases, and 12 bases separated the two germline ends. CDR3 sequence reads: CASSLAGNMNYEQYF. CDR3 sequence (DNA): TGTGCCAGCAGCTTAGCAGGGAACATGAACTACGAGCAGTACTTC.

This clonotype appeared a few times. This rearrangement joins TRBV11-3 to TRBJ1-2; D is ambiguous. Trimming shortened V by 4 bases and J by 8 bases, and 14 bases separated the two germline ends. CDR1 and CDR2 (germline): SGHNT, YENEEA. CDR3 length: 13 residues. The CDR3 sequence: CASSSGFTWGYTF. As DNA, the CDR3 is TGTGCCAGCAGCTCCGGATTCACCTGGGGCTACACCTTC.

This clonotype was recorded a few times. The gene calls are TRBV6-1 and TRBJ1-2; tentatively, D is TRBD1 (6 bases). V was clipped by 7 bases and J by 5 bases, with 17 bases between them. The CDR3 totals 14 residues. Germline V lookup: CDR1 MNHNS, CDR2 SASEGT. The CDR3 is CASILPDSIYGYTF. The CDR3 DNA sequence: TGTGCCAGCATTCTACCGGACAGTATTTATGGCTACACCTTC.

This clonotype was observed a few times. The J gene is TRBJ1-2, the V gene TRBV20-1, with no clear D. The V end was cut by 3 bases, the J end by 4 bases, with 9 bases between. The germline V gene encodes CDR1 DFQATT and CDR2 SNEGSKA (reference sequence). The CDR3 has 12 residues. In DNA form, the CDR3 reads TGCAGTGCTAGTACCGAGAGCTATGGCTACACCTTC. Translation: CSASTESYGYTF.

This chain joins TRBV24-1 and TRBJ2-3; D ambiguous. Trimming pared 6 bases from V and 2 bases from J, leaving 5 bases between. This CDR3 region has 12 residues. Germline values: CDR1 KGHDR, CDR2 SFDVKD. The CDR3, as DNA: TGTGCCACCAGTACCTTCACAGATACGCAGTATTTT. Its translation: CATSTFTDTQYF.

This chain links TRBV20-1 with TRBJ1-4, with TRBD1 matching over 7 bases. The CDR3 length is 13 residues. V lost 4 bases to trimming and J lost 8 bases; unmatched junction nucleotides: 7. Germline loops: CDR1 DFQATT, CDR2 SNEGSKA (reference sequence). This CDR3 reads CSATTGVGEKLFF. DNA for the CDR3: TGCAGTGCTACCACAGGGGTGGGAGAAAAACTGTTTTTT.

The gene calls are TRBV25-1 and TRBJ1-6; 7 bases are a match to TRBD1. CDR3 length equals 14 residues. Germline CDR1 and CDR2: MGHDK and SYGVNS. The junction had 2 bases not matched to a gene; V was cut back by 4 bases and J by 5 bases. The DNA of the CDR3 is TGTGCCAGCAGTGGCGGGACAGATAATTCACCCCTCCACTTT. Translated, it gives CASSGGTDNSPLHF. Filled out from reference TRBV25-1 and TRBJ1-6, the complete variable domain reads EADIYQTPRYLVIGTGKKITLECSQTMGHDKMYWYQQDPGMELHLIHYSYGVNSTEKGDLSSESTVSRIRTEHFPLTLESARPSHTSQYLCASSGGTDNSPLHFGNGTRLTVT.

The rearrangement links TRBV7-6 to TRBJ1-1; no clear D gene. Germline V gene data show CDR1 as SGHVS and CDR2 as FNYEAQ. The V and J ends lost 3 bases and 7 bases respectively, with 9 bases between them. This CDR3 contains 12 residues. The CDR3 loop reads CASSLWAGEAFF. In DNA form, the CDR3 reads TGTGCCAGCAGCTTGTGGGCCGGTGAAGCTTTCTTT.

V usage is TRBV6-5 and J usage is TRBJ1-1; D might be TRBD1 (6 bases). Germline values: CDR1 MNHEY, CDR2 SVGAGI. This CDR3 has 14 residues. With 0 bases removed from V and 4 bases from J, the gap between germline ends came to 9 bases. In DNA form, the CDR3 reads TGTGCCAGCAGTTACTCCAGGGGATTCACTGAAGCTTTCTTT. Amino acids: CASSYSRGFTEAFF.

This clonotype showed up just once. V gene TRBV27 combines with J gene TRBJ2-7, with D tentatively TRBD1 (5 bases). The CDR3 contains 14 residues. V shed 2 bases and J shed 0 bases, with 8 bases lying between them. CDR1 is MNHEY, CDR2 SMNVEV, per germline (reference sequence). The CDR3 nucleotides read TGTGCCAGCAGTTTAATAAGGGGCTCCTACGAGCAGTACTTC. Translated, it gives CASSLIRGSYEQYF.